Shown below are 7 T cell receptor beta chains from a single sample sequenced in a study of technical replicates of blood from several donors. Assay: immunoSEQ multiplex PCR; the TCRdb copy retains only in-frame clones and omits some. Of tens of thousands of clones in the sample, 70% to 90% are singletons; the top ten hold 0.41%. Sample: T cells isolated from PBMCs. The receptors stem from a human donor in good health.

The chain employs TRBV7-5 and TRBJ2-7; TRBD2 is the table's D call, not checked against the DNA. TRBV7-5 is reported as a pseudogene. The CDR3 loop spans 17 amino acids. This CDR3 reads CVRSQPISGRASYEQYF. CDR3 sequence (DNA): TGTGTCAGAAGCCAACCCATTAGCGGGAGGGCCAGTTACGAGCAGTACTTC.

The rearrangement uses TRBV21-1 and TRBJ2-7; TRBD2 is the table's D call, not checked against the DNA. TRBV21-1 is recorded as a pseudogene. This CDR3 is 11 amino acids long. CDR3: CASSSLLPQYF. CDR3 coding DNA: TGTGCCAGCAGCTCTCTATTGCCGCAGTACTTC.

V gene TRBV5-4 combines with J gene TRBJ1-1; 9 positions match TRBD1. CDR1 and CDR2 from the germline V gene are SGHNT and YYREEE (reference sequence). V lost 4 bases to trimming and J lost 5 bases; unmatched junction nucleotides: 3. The CDR3 has 13 residues. The CDR3 bases are TGTGCCAGCAGCCCGGACAGGGGAACTGAAGCTTTCTTT. Translated: CASSPDRGTEAFF.

This clone was counted a single time. This chain uses TRBV28 with TRBJ2-1; 9 bases agree with TRBD1. Germline CDR1 is MDHEN and CDR2 is SYDVKM. V lost 5 bases and J lost 7; bases outside the gene matches: 12. The CDR3 sequence is 16 residues long. CDR3 region: CASSPFGQGYGNEQFF. The DNA for the CDR3 is TGTGCCAGCAGTCCTTTCGGACAGGGGTATGGTAATGAGCAGTTCTTC.

The CDR3 protein is CASSLAHNSYEQYF. In nucleotides, the CDR3 is TGTGCCAGCAGCTTAGCCCACAACTCCTACGAGCAGTACTTC. V usage is TRBV11-1 and J usage is TRBJ2-7, with D unclear. CDR1 is SGHAT and CDR2 is FQDESV in the germline V gene (reference sequence). The CDR3 sequence is 14 residues long. Between the trimmed V and J ends, which lost 0 bases and 0 bases, there was a span of 6 bases.

The chain employs TRBV4-1 and TRBJ1-1; no firm D call. Germline values: CDR1 MGHRA, CDR2 YSYEKL. The CDR3 consists of 15 residues. The V and J ends lost 3 bases and 0 bases respectively, with 11 bases between them. In DNA form, the CDR3 reads TGCGCCAGCAGCCACAAAACAGAGTTGAACACTGAAGCTTTCTTT. Protein product: CASSHKTELNTEAFF.

The gene calls are TRBV2 and TRBJ2-1, with a possible D match to TRBD2 (6 bases). The length of the CDR3 is 16 residues. V was trimmed by 11 bases and J by 2 bases, leaving 22 bases between them. Germline V gives CDR1 SNHLY, CDR2 FYNNEI. In DNA form, the CDR3 reads TGTGCCTGCGAGGGAACCGGAGGGCCCCCCTACAATGAGCAGTTCTTC. Residues: CACEGTGGPPYNEQFF.